This T cell receptor beta chain was sequenced for a study of blood T cell repertoires in COVID-19. Across the whole study: Material from acute and convalescent COVID-19 was sourced from the United States, Italy and Spain.

Per germline, CDR1 KGHSH and CDR2 LQKENI. This CDR3 has 17 residues. Deletions cut 0 bases from V and 2 bases from J, with 14 bases between. Sequencing was performed with immunoSEQ multiplex PCR; in TCRdb, only in-frame clones are kept and a portion is missing. The sample lists approximately 280,000 clones, about four fifths occurring once. Those who participated ranged in age from roughly 18 to 89 years and resided in about two dozen US areas. Membership in each cohort depended on participant-reported clinical history. Exposed study participants had met a COVID-19 case within 2 weeks before entry. Sequencing was done on a sample of PBMCs or T cells enriched from blood (not recorded which). This sequence joins TRBV18 and TRBJ1-3; D possibly corresponds to TRBD1 (6 bases). The receptor was derived from a man between 35 and 55 years old who had been exposed to COVID-19. The DNA of the CDR3 is TGTGCCAGCTCACCACCCTCCTTACAGGGAACTGGAAACACCATATATTTT. Translation: CASSPPSLQGTGNTIYF.